These 23 T cell receptor beta chains came from one sample sequenced in a study of radiotherapy plus CTLA-4 blockade in lung cancer. The assay was immunoSEQ multiplex PCR, and TCRdb's table has in-frame clones only and misses some. Of about 97,000 clones listed, roughly 74% are singletons. The source material was peripheral blood, sampled from a patient treated with radiotherapy plus ipilimumab. These receptors came from a human donor with non-small cell lung cancer who had a partial response to radiotherapy plus ipilimumab. Some clones in this sample may be carry-over from other donors' samples.

This clone was found a few times. The gene calls are TRBV12-5 and TRBJ2-1; D is unresolved. Germline-derived CDR1 and CDR2 are LGHNT and FRNRAP. V lost 0 bases and J 9 bases, leaving 6 bases between the germline ends. The CDR3 is 12 residues long. CDR3 residues: CASGLVTSEQFF. In DNA, the CDR3 is TGTGCTAGTGGTTTGGTAACAAGTGAGCAGTTCTTC. The full variable domain, its missing parts supplied by reference TRBV12-5 and TRBJ2-1, is DARVTQTPRHKVTEMGQEVTMRCQPILGHNTVFWYRQTMMQGLELLAYFRNRAPLDDSGMPKDRFSAEMPDATLATLKIQPSEPRDSAVYFCASGLVTSEQFFGPGTRLTVL.

The V gene is TRBV27, the J gene TRBJ2-5; D gene unclear. There are 15 residues in the CDR3. Germline lookup yields CDR1 MNHEY and CDR2 SMNVEV (reference sequence). V lost 6 bases and J lost 2, with 16 bases in between. The CDR3 loop is CASSKVSSGQETQYF. The CDR3 nucleotides are TGTGCCAGCAGCAAAGTGTCATCCGGTCAAGAGACCCAGTACTTC.

CDR3: CASSNRGPGSPLHF. The CDR3 coding sequence is TGTGCCAGTAGCAACAGGGGGCCGGGGTCACCCCTCCACTTT. V gene TRBV19 combines with J gene TRBJ1-6; TRBD1 matches 9 bases. The CDR3 covers 14 residues. The germline V gene encodes CDR1 LNHDA and CDR2 SQIVND (reference sequence). After removal of 6 bases from V and 10 bases from J, the junction contained 7 bases not matched to a gene.

The V gene is TRBV5-4, the J gene TRBJ2-5, with 7 bases lining up with TRBD2. This CDR3 is built from 13 residues. In germline, CDR1 is SGHNT, CDR2 YYREEE (reference sequence). With V trimmed by 4 bases and J by 0 bases, 0 bases remained unmatched. CDR3 DNA sequence: TGTGCCAGCAGCCGGGGGGACCAAGAGACCCAGTACTTC. Protein sequence: CASSRGDQETQYF.

The rearrangement links TRBV7-2 to TRBJ1-1, with a weak D call TRBD1 (5 bases). V gave up 2 bases and J gave up 5 bases, with 12 bases separating them. This CDR3 comprises 14 residues. Germline loops: CDR1 SGHTA, CDR2 FQGNSA. The CDR3 region has the DNA TGTGCCAGCAGCTTAAGGGGATCTCGGACTGAAGCTTTCTTT. It encodes CASSLRGSRTEAFF. The full variable domain, rest sourced from reference TRBV7-2 and TRBJ1-1, is GAGVSQSPSNKVTEKGKDVELRCDPISGHTALYWYRQSLGQGLEFLIYFQGNSAPDKSGLPSDRFSAERTGGSVSTLTIQRTQQEDSAVYLCASSLRGSRTEAFFGQGTRLTVV.

The V call is TRBV7-2, the J call TRBJ1-5; unclear D gene. In germline, CDR1 is SGHTA, CDR2 FQGNSA. Between the trimmed V and J ends, which lost 5 bases and 5 bases, there was a span of 10 bases. The CDR3 is made up of 13 amino acids. CDR3 protein: CASSPHQDQPQHF. The CDR3 DNA is TGTGCCAGCAGCCCCCATCAGGATCAGCCCCAGCATTTT.

V usage is TRBV19 and J usage is TRBJ2-3, with TRBD2 matching 11 bases. Trimming took 5 bases from V and 3 from J; bases not matched to a gene: 10. This CDR3 has 17 residues. Germline loops: CDR1 LNHDA, CDR2 SQIVND (reference sequence). CDR3 sequence (DNA): TGTGCCAGTAGTGAACTAGCGGGAGTTACTTCTACAGATACGCAGTATTTT. This gives the protein CASSELAGVTSTDTQYF.

The chain carries TRBV29-1 and TRBJ2-1; 10 nucleotides match TRBD2. The CDR3 is 14 residues long. Germline loops: CDR1 SQVTM, CDR2 ANQGSEA. V gave up 4 bases and J gave up 4 bases; unmatched junction bases: 4. Here the CDR3 reads CSVASGGLYNEQFF. In DNA form, the CDR3 reads TGCAGCGTTGCTAGCGGGGGATTATACAATGAGCAGTTCTTC.

V gene TRBV4-2 combines with J gene TRBJ2-3; no definite D call. The ends were cut back, 4 bases at V and 6 bases at J, with 11 bases in the middle. Germline lookup yields CDR1 LGHNA and CDR2 YNFKEQ. The CDR3 runs to 13 residues. The CDR3 DNA reads TGTGCCAGCAGCCGCAGCACGGAGGATACGCAGTATTTT. Protein: CASSRSTEDTQYF.

In its sample, this clone is medium-sized (0.01 to 0.1%). The CDR3 bases are TGTGCCAGCAGCTTGAGACAGGGGTCTGAAAAACTGTTTTTT. Translating gives CASSLRQGSEKLFF. The rearrangement joins TRBV5-4 to TRBJ1-4, with TRBD1 matching over 8 bases. Losses at the gene ends were 1 base for V and 7 bases for J; bases not matched to a gene: 3. There are 14 residues in the CDR3. Germline-derived CDR1 and CDR2 are SGHNT and YYREEE (reference sequence).

CDR3 DNA: TGCGCCAGCAGCTCAACCGGACTAGCGGGGGGGCAGTTCTTC. The encoded protein is CASSSTGLAGGQFF. This chain uses TRBV5-1 with TRBJ2-1, with 14 positions matching TRBD2. CDR1 SGHRS and CDR2 YFSETQ come from the germline V gene. This CDR3 contains 14 residues. V trimming: 3 bases; J trimming: 12 bases; junction bases outside the gene matches: 5.

A few counts support this clone. This sequence joins TRBV7-9 and TRBJ2-7, with 7 bases identical to TRBD1. Losses at the gene ends were 3 bases for V and 6 bases for J; bases not matched to a gene: 11. The germline CDR1 and CDR2 sequences are SEHNR and FQNEAQ (reference sequence). CDR3 length: 15 amino acids. CDR3 region: CASSLIGQAATEQYF. As DNA, the CDR3 is TGTGCCAGCAGCTTGATCGGACAGGCTGCTACCGAGCAGTACTTC.

This chain uses TRBV4-2 with TRBJ1-2; 7 bases align to TRBD1. CDR3 length: 15 amino acids. V lost 2 bases to trimming and J lost 4 bases; unmatched junction nucleotides: 7. Germline V gene lookup returns CDR1 LGHNA and CDR2 YNFKEQ. CDR3 bases: TGTGCCAGCAGCCAAAGAGCCGGGACAGTCTATGGCTACACCTTC. Its protein is CASSQRAGTVYGYTF.

The rearrangement links TRBV29-1 to TRBJ1-2; 8 nucleotides match TRBD1. The CDR3 has 14 residues. V was clipped by 5 bases and J by 4 bases; unmatched bases: 9. From germline, CDR1 is SQVTM and CDR2 ANQGSEA. Here the CDR3 reads CSVTSGTGSYGYTF. The CDR3, as DNA: TGCAGCGTTACCTCAGGGACAGGTAGCTATGGCTACACCTTC.

The chain recombines TRBV25-1 with TRBJ2-7, with D possibly matching TRBD2 (5 bases). V was shortened by 3 bases and J by 6 bases, with 18 bases between the two germline ends. Germline CDR1 MGHDK, CDR2 SYGVNS. The CDR3 extends over 15 amino acids. This CDR3 is CASSEVGGSFREQYF. The CDR3 DNA reads as TGTGCCAGCAGTGAGGTCGGTGGGAGTTTCCGCGAGCAGTACTTC.

This clone was seen a few times. The V and J genes are TRBV5-1 and TRBJ1-3, with 8 bases fitting TRBD1. J lost 4 bases, V lost 3 bases, and 3 bases had no gene match. The CDR3 length is 14 residues. CDR1 is SGHRS, CDR2 YFSETQ, per germline. CDR3 region: CASSWRDRGNTIYF. In DNA form, the CDR3 reads TGCGCCAGCAGCTGGAGGGACAGGGGAAACACCATATATTTT. The full variable domain, completed using reference TRBV5-1 and TRBJ1-3, is KAGVTQTPRYLIKTRGQQVTLSCSPISGHRSVSWYQQTPGQGLQFLFEYFSETQRNKGNFPGRFSGRQFSNSRSEMNVSTLELGDSALYLCASSWRDRGNTIYFGEGSWLTVV.

J is TRBJ2-7 and V is TRBV11-3; TRBD2 aligns across 8 bases. V lost 7 bases and J lost 5; bases outside the gene matches: 10. The CDR3 sequence is 14 residues long. In germline, CDR1 is SGHNT, CDR2 YENEEA. CDR3 protein: CASTPGLDVHEQYF. DNA of the CDR3: TGTGCCAGCACCCCGGGACTAGATGTCCACGAGCAGTACTTC.

This clone came up a few times. The V call is TRBV4-3, the J call TRBJ2-1; TRBD1 matches at 9 bases. The germline V gene encodes CDR1 LGHNA and CDR2 YSLEER. This CDR3 spans 15 amino acids. Trimming at V came to 3 bases and at J to 4 bases, leaving 4 bases not matched to a gene. CDR3 DNA sequence: TGCGCCAGCAGCCACGGACAGGGGTCTTACAATGAGCAGTTCTTC. This gives the protein CASSHGQGSYNEQFF.

The rearrangement joins TRBV6-1 to TRBJ2-5, with D possibly matching TRBD1 (6 bases). Germline CDR1 MNHNS, CDR2 SASEGT. V lost 4 bases to trimming and J lost 5 bases, with 17 bases between them. This CDR3 has 15 residues. The CDR3 coding sequence is TGTGCCAGCAGTGTCTCAAGGGGGTCTAAGGAGACCCAGTACTTC. This codes for CASSVSRGSKETQYF.

The chain employs TRBV7-9 and TRBJ2-7; D remains unclear. Deletions cut 2 bases from V and 3 bases from J, with 5 bases between. The germline V gene has CDR1 SEHNR and CDR2 FQNEAQ (reference sequence). The length of the CDR3 is 12 residues. The CDR3 loop reads CASSLMSYEQYF. Written as DNA, the CDR3 is TGTGCCAGCAGCTTAATGAGCTACGAGCAGTACTTC.

This clone was seen only a few times. The chain has TRBV9 and TRBJ1-3; the D is unclear. The CDR3 has 14 residues. Germline CDR1 SGDLS, CDR2 YYNGEE. V was trimmed by 0 bases and J by 4 bases, leaving 8 bases between them. The CDR3 DNA follows: TGTGCCAGCAGCGTAGACGGAGGCGGAAACACCATATATTTT. It yields the protein CASSVDGGGNTIYF.

The chain combines TRBV7-9 with TRBJ1-2; TRBD1 matches 7 bases. The V and J ends lost 5 bases and 13 bases, in that order; junction bases with no gene match: 10. The length of the CDR3 is 12 residues. Germline V gives CDR1 SEHNR, CDR2 FQNEAQ (reference sequence). CDR3 region: CASSREGAELTF. For the CDR3, the DNA is TGTGCCAGCAGCCGGGAGGGGGCCGAGCTCACCTTC. The variable domain in full, completed from reference TRBV7-9 and TRBJ1-2, reads DTGVSQNPRHKITKRGQNVTFRCDPISEHNRLYWYRQTLGQGPEFLTYFQNEAQLEKSRLLSDRFSAERPKGSFSTLEIQRTEQGDSAMYLCASSREGAELTFGSGTRLTVV.

This clone has only one observation. V is TRBV19 and J is TRBJ2-1, with D possibly matching TRBD1 (5 bases). The CDR3 covers 16 residues. The germline CDR1 and CDR2 sequences are LNHDA and SQIVND (reference sequence). Deletions cut 2 bases from V and 0 bases from J, with 11 bases between. The CDR3 reads CASSIWGGTSYNEQFF. The CDR3 DNA follows: TGTGCCAGTAGTATATGGGGCGGAACCTCCTACAATGAGCAGTTCTTC.